This is a list of T cell receptor beta chains from one sample in a study of blood T cell repertoires in COVID-19. Generated by immunoSEQ multiplex PCR, the TCRdb table keeps only in-frame clones and is missing some. The table records just over 300,000 clones, 89% of them present only once. The sequenced sample consisted of peripheral blood. These receptor sequences come from a woman between 25 and 40 years old with COVID-19, enrolled during active disease. Each CDR3 is given with its conserved first and last residue. D genes are given only for firm matches. Size values are once, few and many counts, or a class for expanded clones, and some rows have none.

v_gene	j_gene	abundance	d_gene	CDR3nt	CDR3aa
TRBV27	TRBJ1-2	once	TRBD1	TGTGCCAGCAGTGCAGCAGGGGGGGGCTACACCTTC	CASSAAGGGYTF
TRBV27	TRBJ2-7	NA	NA	TGTGCCAGCAGCCCGGCGGCTAGATGGGACGAGCAGTACTTC	CASSPAARWDEQYF
TRBV7-8	TRBJ1-6	NA	TRBD1	TGTGCCAGCCTTTCCCGCGAGGCAGGGGGGTTAGGTAATTCACCCCTCCACTTT	CASLSREAGGLGNSPLHF
TRBV5-4	TRBJ1-3	NA	NA	TGTGCCAGCAGCCCCGGAGGCGGAAACACCATATATTTT	CASSPGGGNTIYF
TRBV10-2	TRBJ1-2	NA	NA	TGCGCCAGCACCGAAGGAACTGCGCGAGGAGGCTACACCTTC	CASTEGTARGGYTF
TRBV12-3/TRBV12-4	TRBJ1-5	NA	NA	TGTGCCAGTGGACTTGGAGGTCAGCCCCAGCATTTT	CASGLGGQPQHF
TRBV29-1	TRBJ2-1	NA	TRBD1	TGCAGCGGGACAGGGAATGAGCAGTTCTTC	CSGTGNEQFF
TRBV6-5	TRBJ1-1	NA	NA	TGTGCCACCCAGGGATCAGGGCTGAACACTGAAGCTTTCTTT	CATQGSGLNTEAFF
TRBV3-1/TRBV3-2	TRBJ2-1	NA	NA	TGTGCCAGCTCTAGGGGCCGGAACTCCTACAATGAGCAGTTCTTC	CASSRGRNSYNEQFF
TRBV11-2	TRBJ1-2	NA	NA	TGTGCCAGCAGCTTAAAGGGAGGGGAGTTGGACTATGGCTACACCTTC	CASSLKGGELDYGYTF
TRBV3-1/TRBV3-2	TRBJ2-3	NA	TRBD2	TGTGCCAGCAGCCTCAGACGGGGGGGCACAGATACGCAGTATTTT	CASSLRRGGTDTQYF
TRBV27	TRBJ1-6	NA	NA	TGTGCCAGCAGTTTACAACAGGTCTATAATTCACCCCTCCACTTT	CASSLQQVYNSPLHF
TRBV30	TRBJ2-7	NA	NA	TGTGCCTGGAGTGTTGGCCACTCCTACGAGCAGTACTTC	CAWSVGHSYEQYF
TRBV10-1	TRBJ2-1	NA	TRBD2	TGCGCCAGCGTCACTAGCGGGGACCCAGACGGGTCCTACAATGAGCAGTTCTTC	CASVTSGDPDGSYNEQFF
TRBV6-1	TRBJ1-3	NA	NA	TGTGCCAGCAGTGAACAGTCAGGGCCACGTCGAAACACCATATATTTT	CASSEQSGPRRNTIYF
TRBV6-2/TRBV6-3	TRBJ1-1	NA	NA	TGTGCCAGCAGTCCGGGGGGTTACACTGAAGCTTTCTTT	CASSPGGYTEAFF
TRBV12-3/TRBV12-4	TRBJ2-1	once	NA	TGTGCCAGCAGGTCTAACAATGAGCAGTTCTTC	CASRSNNEQFF
TRBV7-9	TRBJ2-5	NA	TRBD1	TGTGCCAGCAGCCTGGGACAGTTACAAGAGACCCAGTACTTC	CASSLGQLQETQYF
TRBV21-1	TRBJ2-7	NA	NA	TGTGCCAGCAGGACAGGGGCCGAGCAGTACTTC	CASRTGAEQYF
TRBV5-1	TRBJ2-7	NA	TRBD1	TGCGCCAGCAGCTTGGCTGTGGGACAGGGGGGAGAGCAGTACTTC	CASSLAVGQGGEQYF
TRBV5-5	TRBJ1-5	NA	NA	TGTGCCAGCAGCTCGGCAAACAGGGGCAATCAGCCCCAGCATTTT	CASSSANRGNQPQHF
TRBV6-5	TRBJ2-2	NA	TRBD1	TGTGCCAGCAGTTATAGACAGGGCCCCGGGGAGCTGTTTTTT	CASSYRQGPGELFF